The present entry profiles one T cell receptor beta chain with its context. This specimen belongs to a study of technical replicates of blood from a handful of donors. The V segment lost 4 bases and the J segment 1 base; nucleotides outside the gene matches: 4. The CDR3 sequence is 14 residues long. Per germline, CDR1 MNHNS and CDR2 SASEGT. Clones were read by immunoSEQ multiplex PCR, and TCRdb kept only the in-frame ones, dropping some. The sample contains about 74,000 clones, approximately 95% of which appear only once. The genes are TRBV6-1 and TRBJ2-7; 7 positions agree with TRBD2. The sample comprised T cells isolated from PBMCs. The TCR comes from a human donor in good health. Written as DNA, the CDR3 is TGTGCCAGCAGTGTTTGGGGGGGGTCCTACGAGCAGTACTTC. The encoded protein is CASSVWGGSYEQYF.